This is a list of T cell receptor beta chains from one sample in a study of identifying expanded T cells in peripheral blood. Assay: immunoSEQ multiplex PCR; the TCRdb copy retains only in-frame clones and omits some. The sample shows around 90,000 clones, about 91% of them seen only once. The sample consisted of blood. The receptor source for this set is a person aged 18 to 75 in good health. Both conserved end residues are part of each CDR3. A D gene is named only where the DNA matches it firmly. Only some rows state a clone size, as once, few, many or a class for expanded clones.

d_gene,abundance,v_gene,j_gene,len,CDR3aa,CDR3nt
.,.,TRBV5-6,TRBJ2-5,14,CASSLVQGQETQYF,TGTGCCAGCAGCTTGGTCCAGGGACAAGAGACCCAGTACTTC
TRBD2,.,TRBV4-3,TRBJ2-3,16,CASSGGRERSTDTQYF,TGCGCCAGTTCCGGCGGGAGGGAGCGGAGCACAGATACGCAGTATTTT
.,.,TRBV9,TRBJ1-1,14,CASSQGLRVTEAFF,TGTGCCAGCAGTCAGGGCCTTAGGGTCACTGAAGCTTTCTTT
TRBD1,.,TRBV27,TRBJ2-5,14,CASSLLGGGETQYF,TGTGCCAGCAGTTTATTAGGGGGCGGAGAGACCCAGTACTTC
TRBD1,.,TRBV28,TRBJ1-2,13,CASSSTGKYGYTF,TGTGCCAGCAGCTCGACAGGGAAGTATGGCTACACCTTC
.,.,TRBV4-1,TRBJ2-7,15,CASSQDVAATYEQYF,TGCGCCAGCAGCCAAGACGTAGCGGCCACCTACGAGCAGTACTTC
.,few,TRBV5-1,TRBJ1-5,14,CASSQGPEGQPQHF,TGCGCCAGCAGTCAGGGGCCCGAGGGTCAGCCCCAGCATTTT
.,.,TRBV30,TRBJ2-1,11,CAWTAYNEQFF,TGTGCCTGGACTGCCTACAATGAGCAGTTCTTC
TRBD1,.,TRBV7-2,TRBJ1-1,13,CASSRTGDTEAFF,TGTGCCAGCAGCCGGACAGGGGACACTGAAGCTTTCTTT
.,.,TRBV10-1,TRBJ1-1,14,CASSESGLNTEAFF,TGCGCCAGCAGTGAATCAGGGCTTAACACTGAAGCTTTCTTT
TRBD1,few,TRBV9,TRBJ2-7,15,CASSNRTGRPYEQYF,TGTGCCAGCAGCAACCGGACAGGGCGGCCCTACGAGCAGTACTTC
.,.,TRBV20-1,TRBJ1-2,11,CSARERTVDAF,TGCAGTGCTAGAGAGAGGACAGTCGATGCCTTC
TRBD1,.,TRBV7-9,TRBJ1-2,15,CASSATGAGDYGYTF,TGTGCCAGCAGCGCGACAGGGGCCGGGGACTATGGCTACACCTTC
TRBD1,once,TRBV7-9,TRBJ1-6,13,CASSTTGDSPLHF,TGTGCCAGCAGCACCACAGGGGACTCACCCCTCCACTTT
.,.,TRBV11-2,TRBJ2-3,12,CATTASTDTQYF,TGTGCCACAACGGCAAGCACAGATACGCAGTATTTT
.,.,TRBV1,TRBJ2-3,17,CTSTSQDRGLAGDTQYF,TGCACCAGCACCTCTCAAGATCGGGGACTAGCGGGAGATACGCAGTATTTT
.,.,TRBV5-6,TRBJ1-2,14,CASSATGRDYGYTF,TGTGCCAGCAGCGCCACGGGACGGGACTATGGCTACACCTTC
.,.,TRBV9,TRBJ1-2,15,CASSESLGGWYGYTF,TGTGCCAGCAGCGAGAGCCTCGGGGGTTGGTATGGCTACACCTTC
.,.,TRBV7-9,TRBJ2-1,12,CASSLSGNEQFF,TGTGCCAGCAGCTTAAGTGGGAATGAGCAGTTCTTC
.,once,TRBV1,TRBJ2-7,23,CTSSQDPRDKSVVGSGRFYEQYF,TGCACCAGCAGCCAAGATCCGAGGGACAAGTCGGTCGTAGGGAGCGGGAGGTTTTACGAGCAGTACTTC
.,.,TRBV6-5,TRBJ2-5,12,CASSSGAETQYF,TGTGCCAGCAGTTCTGGGGCAGAGACCCAGTACTTC
TRBD1,.,TRBV7-2,TRBJ1-2,16,CASSLVGTVKPYGYTF,TGTGCCAGCAGCTTAGTCGGGACAGTAAAGCCCTATGGCTACACCTTC
.,once,TRBV9,TRBJ2-7,14,CASSVDPVDYEQYF,TGTGCCAGCAGCGTAGATCCAGTAGACTACGAGCAGTACTTC
.,.,TRBV30,TRBJ1-1,14,CAWSVPGGVTEAFF,TGTGCCTGGAGTGTACCGGGAGGGGTCACTGAAGCTTTCTTT
TRBD2,.,TRBV30,TRBJ2-1,11,CASGGYNEQFF,TGTGCCTCGGGGGGCTACAATGAGCAGTTCTTC
.,.,TRBV4-1,TRBJ2-1,14,CASSWSGSYNEQFF,TGCGCCAGCAGCTGGTCGGGCTCCTACAATGAGCAGTTCTTC
TRBD1,.,TRBV7-3,TRBJ2-3,15,CASSFYRGALDTQYF,TGTGCCAGCAGCTTCTACAGGGGAGCGTTAGATACGCAGTATTTT
.,few,TRBV29-1,TRBJ2-2,15,CSVVLGTSNTGELFF,TGCAGCGTGGTCCTCGGGACATCGAACACCGGGGAGCTGTTTTTT
TRBD1,.,TRBV30,TRBJ2-7,13,CAWSAGQDYEQYF,TGTGCCTGGAGTGCGGGACAGGACTACGAGCAGTACTTC
.,.,TRBV4-2,TRBJ2-1,16,CASSQDSESSYNEQFF,TGTGCCAGCAGCCAAGATTCAGAGAGCTCCTACAATGAGCAGTTCTTC
TRBD1,.,TRBV10-2,TRBJ2-6,13,CASSGTGAAPLTF,TGCGCCAGCAGTGGGACAGGGGCCGCCCCCCTGACTTTC
.,few,TRBV12-2,TRBJ2-7,14,CASRRDRGSYEQYF,TGTGCAAGTCGCCGGGACAGGGGCTCCTACGAGCAGTACTTC
TRBD1,.,TRBV7-9,TRBJ1-3,15,CASSPQGQGINTIYF,TGTGCCAGCAGCCCTCAGGGACAGGGGATAAACACCATATATTTT
.,.,TRBV5-5,TRBJ1-4,14,CASSLAGGSEKLFF,TGTGCCAGCAGCTTGGCCGGTGGTAGTGAAAAACTGTTTTTT
TRBD1,.,TRBV6-4,TRBJ1-4,14,CASSETGGNEKLFF,TGTGCCAGCAGTGAAACAGGGGGAAATGAAAAACTGTTTTTT
.,.,TRBV27,TRBJ2-2,14,CASRTVLGPGELFF,TGTGCCAGCAGGACAGTCTTGGGCCCCGGGGAGCTGTTTTTT
.,.,TRBV30,TRBJ1-5,12,CAWGDGDQPQHF,TGTGCCTGGGGCGACGGTGATCAGCCCCAGCATTTT
TRBD1,.,TRBV5-1,TRBJ1-2,15,CASSRVGGAEYGYTF,TGCGCCAGCAGCCGAGTAGGGGGCGCGGAATATGGCTACACCTTC
.,.,TRBV7-3,TRBJ2-7,12,CASSLAWNEQYF,TGTGCCAGCAGCTTAGCCTGGAACGAGCAGTACTTC
.,once,TRBV29-1,TRBJ1-2,12,CSGQGSNYGYTF,TGCAGCGGGCAGGGTTCTAACTATGGCTACACCTTC
TRBD1,once,TRBV2,TRBJ1-4,15,CASRARTGFNEKLFF,TGTGCCAGCAGGGCCCGGACAGGTTTTAATGAAAAACTGTTTTTT
TRBD1,.,TRBV5-1,TRBJ2-1,18,CASSLEPGGAARTNEQFF,TGCGCCAGCAGCTTGGAGCCAGGGGGCGCAGCGCGGACGAATGAGCAGTTCTTC
TRBD1,.,TRBV5-5,TRBJ1-5,17,CASSPRGQTYSNQPQHF,TGTGCCAGCAGCCCTAGGGGACAGACCTATAGCAATCAGCCCCAGCATTTT
TRBD2,.,TRBV28,TRBJ2-7,17,CASSLTPSSGRRYEQYF,TGTGCCAGCAGTTTAACCCCATCTAGCGGGAGACGCTACGAGCAGTACTTC
.,.,TRBV5-1,TRBJ1-5,13,CASPFTLGQPQHF,TGCGCCAGCCCCTTTACCTTAGGTCAGCCCCAGCATTTT
.,.,TRBV5-6,TRBJ2-3,14,CASSLGRMVDTQYF,TGTGCCAGCAGCTTGGGACGGATGGTAGATACGCAGTATTTT
TRBD2,.,TRBV7-3,TRBJ2-1,15,CASSLSGGTYNEQFF,TGTGCCAGCAGCTTATCGGGAGGTACCTACAATGAGCAGTTCTTC
.,few,TRBV6-5,TRBJ2-1,15,CASSTTRGSYNEQFF,TGTGCCAGCAGCACAACACGGGGGTCCTACAATGAGCAGTTCTTC
.,.,TRBV7-2,TRBJ2-7,12,CASSLTRREQYF,TGTGCCAGCAGCTTAACCCGACGGGAGCAGTACTTC
.,.,TRBV28,TRBJ2-1,17,CASSLGPGPTPYNEQFF,TGTGCCAGCAGTCTCGGGCCGGGACCGACCCCCTACAATGAGCAGTTCTTC
.,.,TRBV10-1,TRBJ2-4,12,CASRPTRGIQYF,TGCGCCAGCAGACCCACCCGGGGGATTCAGTACTTC
.,.,TRBV5-1,TRBJ2-7,14,CASSLEASSYEQYF,TGCGCCAGCAGCTTGGAGGCTAGCTCCTACGAGCAGTACTTC
.,once,TRBV7-9,TRBJ1-4,13,CASSQALNEKLFF,TGTGCCAGCTCGCAGGCACTTAATGAAAAACTGTTTTTT
.,.,TRBV11-2,TRBJ2-5,13,CASSMTVRQTQYF,TGTGCCAGCAGCATGACTGTAAGACAGACCCAGTACTTC